These 14 T cell receptor beta chains share one sample of origin, sequenced in a study of T cells expressing NK-cell markers. From its re-call of the 5' RACE reads, TCRdb lists each CDR3 protein once, without DNA. The sample totals about 550,000 distinct CDR3 sequences. Specimen: blood T cells: a sorted CD56 or NKG2C T cell subset, CD4+ or CD8+ T cells, or bulk PBMC T cells (not recorded which). The receptors shown here come from a young man in good health.

This chain connects TRBV12-3 or TRBV12-4 to TRBJ2-1. The CDR3 is 13 residues long. CDR3 region: CASSFSVHNEQFF.

This chain connects TRBV20-1 to TRBJ2-5; there is no DNA to check the TCRdb D call of TRBD1. The CDR3 extends over 12 amino acids. Germline-derived CDR1 and CDR2 are DFQATT and SNEGSKA (reference sequence). The CDR3 spells CSAWDRGETQYF.

The V call is TRBV29-1, the J call TRBJ2-3; TCRdb's D gene call, TRBD2, goes unchecked for lack of DNA. Looked up from germline, CDR1 is SQVTM and CDR2 is ANQGSEA. This CDR3 is built from 15 residues. CDR3 amino acids: CSVVSSGSHGDTQYF.

The V and J genes are TRBV2 and TRBJ2-2. The CDR3 totals 13 residues. Germline V gives CDR1 SNHLY, CDR2 FYNNEI. CDR3 protein: CASSEGLAGELFF. Filled out from reference TRBV2 and TRBJ2-2, the complete variable domain reads EPEVTQTPSHQVTQMGQEVILRCVPISNHLYFYWYRQILGQKVEFLVSFYNNEISEKSEIFDDQFSVERPDGSNFTLKIRSTKLEDSAMYFCASSEGLAGELFFGEGSRLTVL.

CDR3 in amino acids: CATSGEPGQGTKSYNEQFF. V gene TRBV24-1 combines with J gene TRBJ2-1; TCRdb gives TRBD1 as the D gene, but with no DNA this cannot be confirmed. Germline CDR1 and CDR2: KGHDR and SFDVKD. The CDR3 loop spans 19 amino acids.

V and J are TRBV24-1 and TRBJ1-5. Germline V gene data show CDR1 as KGHDR and CDR2 as SFDVKD. There are 16 residues in the CDR3. The CDR3 is CATSDSAGAENQPQHF.

The V and J genes are TRBV4-3 and TRBJ2-3; TCRdb's D call of TRBD2 is untestable without DNA. The germline V gene encodes CDR1 LGHNA and CDR2 YSLEER. The CDR3 has 15 amino acids. The CDR3 loop reads CASSQEQRSTDTQYF.

The gene calls are TRBV29-1 and TRBJ1-2; the D call of TRBD1 rests on TCRdb alone, since no DNA is present to check it. Germline V CDR1 and CDR2: SQVTM, ANQGSEA. This CDR3 region has 15 residues. This CDR3 is CSVDSGTGNNYGYTF.

V is TRBV5-1 and J is TRBJ1-6; TCRdb reports TRBD1, a call that lacks DNA to check it against. Germline CDR1 reads SGHRS; CDR2 reads YFSETQ. This CDR3 spans 13 amino acids. Here the CDR3 reads CASSGTENSPLHF.

The V and J genes are TRBV5-1 and TRBJ2-1. Germline V gene lookup returns CDR1 SGHRS and CDR2 YFSETQ. There are 15 residues in the CDR3. The CDR3 protein is CASSQDPSSYNEQFF.

CDR3 in amino acids: CASSLGSLAKNIQYF. The rearrangement uses TRBV27 and TRBJ2-4. The CDR3 extends over 15 amino acids. Germline lookup yields CDR1 MNHEY and CDR2 SMNVEV (reference sequence).

The chain links TRBV7-3 to TRBJ2-1; lacking DNA, the TRBD2 call made by TCRdb goes unchecked. The germline CDR1 and CDR2 sequences are SGHTA and FQGTGA. This CDR3 region has 18 residues. CDR3 amino acids: CASSLLRGARGGRDEQFF.

The J gene is TRBJ2-5, the V gene TRBV24-1; lacking DNA, the TRBD1 call made by TCRdb goes unchecked. The V gene's germline CDR1 is KGHDR and CDR2 SFDVKD. There are 13 residues in the CDR3. The CDR3 loop reads CATQGTPRETQYF.

The chain links TRBV30 to TRBJ2-7; there is no DNA to check the TCRdb D call of TRBD2. CDR3 length equals 13 residues. From germline, CDR1 is GTSNPN and CDR2 SVGIG (reference sequence). CDR3: CAWSAGTSDEQYF. Drawing the rest from reference TRBV30 and TRBJ2-7, the complete variable domain is SQTIHQWPATLVQPVGSPLSLECTVEGTSNPNLYWYRQAAGRGLQLLFYSVGIGQISSEVPQNLSASRPQDRQFILSSKKLLLSDSGFYLCAWSAGTSDEQYFGPGTRLTVT.